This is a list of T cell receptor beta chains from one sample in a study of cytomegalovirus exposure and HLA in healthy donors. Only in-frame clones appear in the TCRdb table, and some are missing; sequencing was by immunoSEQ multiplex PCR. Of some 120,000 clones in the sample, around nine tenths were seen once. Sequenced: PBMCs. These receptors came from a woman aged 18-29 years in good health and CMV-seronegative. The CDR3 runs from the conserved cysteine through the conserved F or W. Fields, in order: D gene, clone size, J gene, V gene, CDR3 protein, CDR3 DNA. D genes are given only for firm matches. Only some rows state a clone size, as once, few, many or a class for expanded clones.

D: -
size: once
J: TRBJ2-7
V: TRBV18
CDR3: CASSPPTGSYEQYF
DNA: TGTGCCAGCTCACCCCCCACAGGGTCCTACGAGCAGTACTTC

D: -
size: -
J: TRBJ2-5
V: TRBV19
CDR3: CASSITGASQETQYF
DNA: TGTGCCAGTAGTATTACTGGGGCGTCCCAAGAGACCCAGTACTTC

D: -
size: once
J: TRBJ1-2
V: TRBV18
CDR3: CASSPRGGADYGYTF
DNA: TGTGCCAGCTCACCACGTGGGGGCGCCGACTATGGCTACACCTTC

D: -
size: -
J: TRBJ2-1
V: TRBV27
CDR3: CASSLLGAGNEQFF
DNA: TGTGCCAGCAGTTTATTGGGGGCGGGTAATGAGCAGTTCTTC

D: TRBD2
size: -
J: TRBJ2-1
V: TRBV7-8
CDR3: CASSVSGRAYNEQFF
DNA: TGTGCCAGCAGCGTTAGCGGGAGGGCTTACAATGAGCAGTTCTTC

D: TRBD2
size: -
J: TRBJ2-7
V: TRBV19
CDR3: CASSRRAGLAGGSYEQYF
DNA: TGTGCCAGTAGTAGGAGGGCCGGACTAGCGGGAGGTTCCTACGAGCAGTACTTC

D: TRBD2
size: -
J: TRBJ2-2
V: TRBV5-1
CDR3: CASSLGTSGYTGELFF
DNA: TGCGCCAGCAGCTTGGGGACTAGCGGATACACCGGGGAGCTGTTTTTT

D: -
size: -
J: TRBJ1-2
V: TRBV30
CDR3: CAWSKQSGGYTF
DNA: TGTGCCTGGAGTAAACAGAGCGGTGGCTACACCTTC

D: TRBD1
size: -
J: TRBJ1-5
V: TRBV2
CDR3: CASSWDRASNQPQHF
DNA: TGTGCCAGCAGTTGGGACAGGGCCAGCAATCAGCCCCAGCATTTT

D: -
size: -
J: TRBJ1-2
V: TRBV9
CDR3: CASSVDSRADYGYTF
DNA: TGTGCCAGCAGCGTAGACTCGCGGGCTGACTATGGCTACACCTTC

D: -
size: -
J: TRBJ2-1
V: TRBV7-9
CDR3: CASSQSGEQFF
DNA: TGTGCCAGCAGTCAAAGCGGTGAGCAGTTCTTC

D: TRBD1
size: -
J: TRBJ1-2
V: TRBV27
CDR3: CASSLTGDYGYTF
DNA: TGTGCCAGCAGTTTAACAGGGGACTATGGCTACACCTTC

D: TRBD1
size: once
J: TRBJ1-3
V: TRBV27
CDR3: CASSLGQFDSGNTIYF
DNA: TGTGCCAGCAGCCTGGGACAGTTTGACTCTGGAAACACCATATATTTT

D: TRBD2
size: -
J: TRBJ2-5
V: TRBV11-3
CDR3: CASSPGRGDQETQYF
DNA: TGTGCCAGCAGCCCCGGACGGGGGGACCAAGAGACCCAGTACTTC

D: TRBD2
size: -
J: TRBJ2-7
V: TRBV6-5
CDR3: CASSPNLAGGYEQYF
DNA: TGTGCCAGCAGCCCAAACTTGGCGGGAGGGTACGAGCAGTACTTC

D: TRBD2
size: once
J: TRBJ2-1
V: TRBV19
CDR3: CASSMAGVGEQFF
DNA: TGTGCCAGTAGTATGGCGGGAGTGGGTGAGCAGTTCTTC

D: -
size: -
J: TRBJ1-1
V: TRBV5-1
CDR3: CASSLGRGSLNTEAFF
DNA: TGCGCCAGCAGCTTGGGTCGGGGATCTCTGAACACTGAAGCTTTCTTT

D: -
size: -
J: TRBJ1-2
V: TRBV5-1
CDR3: CASSLGGAAPGYTF
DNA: TGCGCCAGCAGCCTGGGGGGCGCAGCGCCTGGCTACACCTTC

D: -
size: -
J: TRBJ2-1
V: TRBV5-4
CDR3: CASSLLGGAWGEQFF
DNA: TGTGCCAGCAGCTTGTTAGGGGGGGCCTGGGGTGAGCAGTTCTTC

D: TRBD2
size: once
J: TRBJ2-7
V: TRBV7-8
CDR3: CASSLASAGLAGGYEQYF
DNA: TGTGCCAGCAGCTTAGCGTCTGCGGGACTAGCGGGAGGCTACGAGCAGTACTTC

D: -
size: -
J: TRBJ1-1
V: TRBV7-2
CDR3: CASSPLGGVTEAFF
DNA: TGTGCCAGCAGCCCCTTGGGGGGAGTCACTGAAGCTTTCTTT

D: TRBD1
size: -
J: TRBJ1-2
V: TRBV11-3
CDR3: CASSRDREPYGYTF
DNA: TGTGCCAGCAGCAGGGACAGGGAACCCTATGGCTACACCTTC

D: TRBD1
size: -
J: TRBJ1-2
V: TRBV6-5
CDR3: CASSTQGPNYGYTF
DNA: TGTGCCAGCAGTACACAGGGGCCTAACTATGGCTACACCTTC

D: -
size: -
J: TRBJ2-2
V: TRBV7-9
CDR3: CAFPGGSNTGELFF
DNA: TGTGCTTTCCCAGGAGGGTCGAACACCGGGGAGCTGTTTTTT

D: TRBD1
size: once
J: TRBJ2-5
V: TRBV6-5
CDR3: CASSYSRTGKETQYF
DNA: TGTGCCAGCAGTTACTCGAGGACAGGGAAAGAGACCCAGTACTTC

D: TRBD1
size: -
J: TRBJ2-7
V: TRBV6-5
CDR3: CTSSRPGTATYEQYF
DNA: TGTACCAGCAGTCGACCCGGGACAGCCACCTACGAGCAGTACTTC

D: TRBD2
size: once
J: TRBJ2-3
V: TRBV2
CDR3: CASLAGVTDTQYF
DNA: TGTGCCAGCCTAGCGGGAGTGACAGATACGCAGTATTTT

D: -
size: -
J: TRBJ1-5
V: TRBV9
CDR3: CASSVESGFRQPQHF
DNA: TGTGCCAGCAGCGTAGAATCAGGGTTTCGGCAGCCCCAGCATTTT

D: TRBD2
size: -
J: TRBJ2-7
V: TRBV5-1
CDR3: CASRLELAGYEQYF
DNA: TGCGCCAGCAGGCTGGAACTAGCGGGTTACGAGCAGTACTTC

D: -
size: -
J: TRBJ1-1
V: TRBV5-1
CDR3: CASSSAQGEVNTEAFF
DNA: TGCGCCAGCAGCTCGGCTCAGGGTGAGGTTAACACTGAAGCTTTCTTT

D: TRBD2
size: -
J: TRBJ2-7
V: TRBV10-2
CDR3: CASSPPAGDDYEQYF
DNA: TGCGCCAGCAGCCCCCCAGCGGGAGATGACTACGAGCAGTACTTC

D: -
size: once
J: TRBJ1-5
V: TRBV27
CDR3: CASSFAGFNQPQHF
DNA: TGTGCCAGCAGTTTTGCAGGGTTCAATCAGCCCCAGCATTTT

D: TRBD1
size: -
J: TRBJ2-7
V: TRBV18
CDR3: CASSRGQGTYEQYF
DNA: TGTGCCAGCTCACGGGGACAGGGGACCTACGAGCAGTACTTC

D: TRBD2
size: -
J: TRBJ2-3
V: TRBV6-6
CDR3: CASSYNLAGGTDTQYF
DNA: TGTGCCAGCAGTTATAATTTAGCGGGGGGCACAGATACGCAGTATTTT

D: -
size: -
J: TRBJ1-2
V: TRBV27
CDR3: CASSQGGYGYTF
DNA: TGTGCCAGCAGTCAGGGTGGATATGGCTACACCTTC

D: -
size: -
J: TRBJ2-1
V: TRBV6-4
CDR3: CASSDGLPPNEQFF
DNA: TGTGCCAGCAGTGACGGACTCCCCCCCAATGAGCAGTTCTTC

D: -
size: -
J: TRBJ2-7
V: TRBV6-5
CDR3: CASSYGGATAPPEQYF
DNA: TGTGCCAGCAGTTACGGCGGGGCCACTGCCCCCCCCGAGCAGTACTTC

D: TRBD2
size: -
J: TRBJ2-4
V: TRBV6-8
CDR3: CASSSPSSGTSGIPIAKNIQYF
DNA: TGTGCCAGCAGTTCCCCTAGTTCCGGGACTAGCGGGATACCAATAGCCAAAAACATTCAGTACTTC

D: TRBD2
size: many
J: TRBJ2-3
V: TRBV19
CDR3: CASSPLATHTDTQYF
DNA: TGTGCCAGTAGTCCACTAGCGACCCACACAGATACGCAGTATTTT